Described below is a single T cell receptor (beta chain) sequence and its context. Antigen unknown. These data come from a study of cytomegalovirus exposure and HLA in healthy donors. Study-wide background: Unique TCRs from HLA-typed donors, 70 million to 100 million of them, were held in an early data release.

Vbeta (60) and Jbeta (13) primers were used in the PCR. Generated by immunoSEQ multiplex PCR, the TCRdb table keeps only in-frame clones and is missing some. This table has 150,000 or so clones, roughly 74% appearing once. General study points: Productive status was seen about 90% or about 30% of the time for most TCR beta V segments in an earlier analysis. It was in a later analysis that TCR association rates were seen to vary by HLA locus, highest for DRB1 and lowest for HLA-C.

Input material: PBMCs. This TCR was sampled from a man between 18 and 29 years old in good health and CMV-seronegative.

In DNA, the CDR3 is TGTGCCAGTAGTGCATCGGACAGCTCCTACGAGCAGTACGTC. The encoded protein is CASSASDSSYEQYV. The rearrangement links TRBV19 to TRBJ2-7, with D perhaps TRBD1 (6 bases). V was pared by 5 bases and J by 0 bases, with 11 bases between. This CDR3 is 14 amino acids long. Germline V CDR1 and CDR2: LNHDA, SQIVND (reference sequence).